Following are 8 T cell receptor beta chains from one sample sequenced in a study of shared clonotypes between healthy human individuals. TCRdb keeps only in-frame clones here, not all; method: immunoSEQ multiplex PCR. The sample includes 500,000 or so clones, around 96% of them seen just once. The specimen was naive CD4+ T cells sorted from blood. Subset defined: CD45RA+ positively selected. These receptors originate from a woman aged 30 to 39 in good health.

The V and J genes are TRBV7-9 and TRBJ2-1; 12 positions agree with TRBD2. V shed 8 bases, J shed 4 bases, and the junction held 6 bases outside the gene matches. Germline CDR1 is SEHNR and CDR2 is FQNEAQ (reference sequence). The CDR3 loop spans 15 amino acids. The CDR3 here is CASGRTSGTYNEQFF. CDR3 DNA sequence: TGTGCCAGCGGCCGGACTAGCGGGACTTACAATGAGCAGTTCTTC.

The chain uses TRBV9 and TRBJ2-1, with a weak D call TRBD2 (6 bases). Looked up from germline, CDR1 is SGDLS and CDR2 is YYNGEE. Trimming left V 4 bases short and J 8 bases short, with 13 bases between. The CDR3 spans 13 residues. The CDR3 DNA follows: TGTGCCAGCAGCCAGGGACTTTGGGATGAGCAGTTCTTC. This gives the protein CASSQGLWDEQFF.

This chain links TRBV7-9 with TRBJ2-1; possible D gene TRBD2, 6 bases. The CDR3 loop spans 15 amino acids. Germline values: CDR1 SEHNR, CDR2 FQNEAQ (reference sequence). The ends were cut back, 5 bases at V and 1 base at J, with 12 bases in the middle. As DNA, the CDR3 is TGTGCCAGCAGCGCCGGGAGTCAGTCCTACAATGAGCAGTTCTTC. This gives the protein CASSAGSQSYNEQFF.

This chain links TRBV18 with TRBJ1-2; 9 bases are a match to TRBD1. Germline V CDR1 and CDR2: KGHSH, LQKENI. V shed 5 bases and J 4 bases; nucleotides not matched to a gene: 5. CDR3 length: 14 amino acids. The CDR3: CASSRDRVAYGYTF. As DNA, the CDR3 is TGTGCCAGCTCAAGGGACAGGGTCGCCTATGGCTACACCTTC.

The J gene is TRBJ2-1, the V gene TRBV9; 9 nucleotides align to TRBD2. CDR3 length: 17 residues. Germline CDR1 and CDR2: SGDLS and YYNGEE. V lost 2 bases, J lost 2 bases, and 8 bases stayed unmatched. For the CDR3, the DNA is TGTGCCAGCAGCGTCCCCCCTAGCGGGATCCCCTACAATGAGCAGTTCTTC. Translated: CASSVPPSGIPYNEQFF.

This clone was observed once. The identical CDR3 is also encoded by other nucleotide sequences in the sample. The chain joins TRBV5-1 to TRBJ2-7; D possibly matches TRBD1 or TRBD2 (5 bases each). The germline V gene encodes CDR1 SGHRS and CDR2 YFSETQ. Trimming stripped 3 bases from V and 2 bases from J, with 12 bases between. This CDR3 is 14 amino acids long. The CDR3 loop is CASSSGLGPYEQYF. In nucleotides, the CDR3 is TGCGCCAGCAGCTCTGGACTGGGACCCTACGAGCAGTACTTC.

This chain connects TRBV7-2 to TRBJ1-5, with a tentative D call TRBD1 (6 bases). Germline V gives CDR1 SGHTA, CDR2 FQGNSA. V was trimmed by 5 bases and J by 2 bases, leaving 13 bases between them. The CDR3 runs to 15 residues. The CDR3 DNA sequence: TGTGCCAGCAGCCAAGGGGGGGGTGGCAATCAGCCCCAGCATTTT. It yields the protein CASSQGGGGNQPQHF. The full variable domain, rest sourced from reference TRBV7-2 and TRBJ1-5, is GAGVSQSPSNKVTEKGKDVELRCDPISGHTALYWYRQSLGQGLEFLIYFQGNSAPDKSGLPSDRFSAERTGGSVSTLTIQRTQQEDSAVYLCASSQGGGGNQPQHFGDGTRLSIL.

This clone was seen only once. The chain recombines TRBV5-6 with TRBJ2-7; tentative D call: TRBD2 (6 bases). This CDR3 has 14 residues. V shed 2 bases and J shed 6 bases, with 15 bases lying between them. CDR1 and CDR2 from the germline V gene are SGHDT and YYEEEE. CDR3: CASSFGTAFFEQYF. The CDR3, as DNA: TGTGCCAGCAGCTTCGGGACTGCCTTTTTCGAGCAGTACTTC.